This T cell receptor (beta chain) was sequenced for a study of OX40 agonist ivuxolimab in advanced cancers. Overall study: Three dose-escalation patients had partial responses: one with hepatocellular carcinoma and two with cutaneous melanoma.

Trimming cost V 4 bases and J 5 bases, with 14 bases left between them. Germline CDR1 LNHDA, CDR2 SQIVND (reference sequence). The CDR3 consists of 15 residues. Produced via immunoSEQ multiplex PCR; TCRdb's table is partial and in-frame only. The top ten hold 3.5% to 5.5% of the sample, which has around 90,000 clones, more than 75% seen once. Overall study findings and caveats: Averaged across samples, CD8+ T cells carried more expanded clones than CD4+ did.

Regarding this clone: Its antigen is still unknown.

The source material was CD4+ or CD8+ T cells sorted from blood, sampled in a trial of the OX40 agonist ivuxolimab. The TCR originated in an adult with an advanced solid tumor such as melanoma, head and neck, liver or kidney cancer. The chain employs TRBV19 and TRBJ2-2; perhaps TRBD1 as D (6 bases). CDR3 sequence: CASSKQGEVTGELFF. CDR3 bases: TGTGCCAGTAGTAAACAGGGAGAAGTAACCGGGGAGCTGTTTTTT.